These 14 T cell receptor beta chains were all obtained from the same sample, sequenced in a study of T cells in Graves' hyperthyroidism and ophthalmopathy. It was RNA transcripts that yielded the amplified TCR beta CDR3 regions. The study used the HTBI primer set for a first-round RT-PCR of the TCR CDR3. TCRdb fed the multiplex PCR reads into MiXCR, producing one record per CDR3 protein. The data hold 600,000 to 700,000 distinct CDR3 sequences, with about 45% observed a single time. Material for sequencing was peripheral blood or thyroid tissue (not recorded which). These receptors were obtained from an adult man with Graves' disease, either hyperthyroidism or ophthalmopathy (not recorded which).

The CDR3 is CASSQQVGNTIYF. CDR3 DNA sequence: TGTGCCAGCAGCCAACAGGTTGGAAACACCATATATTTT. This rearrangement joins TRBV27 to TRBJ1-3, with D possibly being TRBD1 (5 bases). The V end was cut by 6 bases, the J end by 3 bases, with 9 bases between. Per the germline V gene, CDR1 is MNHEY and CDR2 is SMNVEV (reference sequence). The CDR3 consists of 13 residues.

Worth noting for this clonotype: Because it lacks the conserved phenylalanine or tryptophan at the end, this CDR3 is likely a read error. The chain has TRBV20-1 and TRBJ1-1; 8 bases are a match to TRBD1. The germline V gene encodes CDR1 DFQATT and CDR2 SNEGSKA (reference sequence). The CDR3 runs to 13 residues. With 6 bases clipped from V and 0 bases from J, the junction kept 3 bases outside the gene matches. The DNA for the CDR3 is TGCAGTGCACAGACAGGGGTGAACACTGAAGCTTTCTGT. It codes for CSAQTGVNTEAFC.

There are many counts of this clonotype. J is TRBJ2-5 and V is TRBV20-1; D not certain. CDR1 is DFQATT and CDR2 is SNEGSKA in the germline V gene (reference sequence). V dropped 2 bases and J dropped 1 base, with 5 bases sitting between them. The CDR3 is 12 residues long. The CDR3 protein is CSARQSQETQYF. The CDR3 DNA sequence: TGCAGTGCTAGACAGTCCCAAGAGACCCAGTACTTC.

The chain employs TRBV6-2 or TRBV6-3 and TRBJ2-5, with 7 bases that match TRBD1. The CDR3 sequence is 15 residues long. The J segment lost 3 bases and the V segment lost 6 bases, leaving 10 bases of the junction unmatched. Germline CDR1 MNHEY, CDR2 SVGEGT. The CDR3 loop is CASRSLTGLKETQYF. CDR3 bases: TGTGCCAGCAGATCTTTGACAGGGCTCAAAGAGACCCAGTACTTC.

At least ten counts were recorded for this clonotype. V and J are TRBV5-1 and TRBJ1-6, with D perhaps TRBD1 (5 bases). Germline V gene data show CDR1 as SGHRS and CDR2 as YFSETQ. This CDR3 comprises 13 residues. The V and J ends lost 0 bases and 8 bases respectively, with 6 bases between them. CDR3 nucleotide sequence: TGCGCCAGCAGCTTGGCAGGGTATTCACCCCTCCACTTT. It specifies CASSLAGYSPLHF.

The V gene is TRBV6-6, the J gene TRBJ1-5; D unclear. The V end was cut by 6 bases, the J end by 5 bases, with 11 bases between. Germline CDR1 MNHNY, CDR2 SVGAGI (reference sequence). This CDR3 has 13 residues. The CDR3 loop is CASSPTDYQPQHF. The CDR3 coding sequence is TGTGCCAGCAGCCCGACGGATTATCAGCCCCAGCATTTT.

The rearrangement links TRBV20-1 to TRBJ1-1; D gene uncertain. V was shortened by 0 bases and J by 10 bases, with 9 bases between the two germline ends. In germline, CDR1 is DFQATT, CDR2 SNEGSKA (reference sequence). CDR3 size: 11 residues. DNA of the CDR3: TGCAGTGCTAGAGATTCCTCCGGAGCTTTCTTT. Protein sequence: CSARDSSGAFF.

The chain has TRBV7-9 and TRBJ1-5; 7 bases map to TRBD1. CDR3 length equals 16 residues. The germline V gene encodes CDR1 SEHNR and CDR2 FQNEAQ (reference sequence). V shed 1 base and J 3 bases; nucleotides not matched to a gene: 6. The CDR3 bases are TGTGCCAGCAGCTTAGATTGGACAGGTATCAATCAGCCCCAGCATTTT. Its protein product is CASSLDWTGINQPQHF.

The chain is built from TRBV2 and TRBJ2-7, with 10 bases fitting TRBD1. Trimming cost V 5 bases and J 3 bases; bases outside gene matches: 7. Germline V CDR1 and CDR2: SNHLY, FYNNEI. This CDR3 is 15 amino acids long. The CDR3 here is CASSPRRDRGYEQYF. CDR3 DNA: TGTGCCAGCAGTCCTAGAAGGGACAGGGGCTACGAGCAGTACTTC.

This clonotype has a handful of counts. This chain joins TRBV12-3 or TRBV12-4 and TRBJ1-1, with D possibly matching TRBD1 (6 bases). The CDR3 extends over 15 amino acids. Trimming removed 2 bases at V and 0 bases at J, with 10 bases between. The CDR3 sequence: CASSLRDIMNTEAFF. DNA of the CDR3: TGTGCCAGCAGTTTAAGGGACATCATGAACACTGAAGCTTTCTTT.

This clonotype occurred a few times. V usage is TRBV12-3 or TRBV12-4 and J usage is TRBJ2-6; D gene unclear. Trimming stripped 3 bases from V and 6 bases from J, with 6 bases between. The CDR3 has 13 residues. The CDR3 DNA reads TGTGCCAGCAGTTTTAATGAGGCCAACGTCCTGACTTTC. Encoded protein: CASSFNEANVLTF.

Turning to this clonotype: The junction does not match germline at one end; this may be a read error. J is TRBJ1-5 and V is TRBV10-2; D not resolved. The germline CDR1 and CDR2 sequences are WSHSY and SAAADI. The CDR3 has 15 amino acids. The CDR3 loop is CTSSESKGRSQPQHF. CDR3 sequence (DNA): TGCACCAGCAGTGAGTCGAAGGGTAGAAGCCAGCCCCAGCATTTT.

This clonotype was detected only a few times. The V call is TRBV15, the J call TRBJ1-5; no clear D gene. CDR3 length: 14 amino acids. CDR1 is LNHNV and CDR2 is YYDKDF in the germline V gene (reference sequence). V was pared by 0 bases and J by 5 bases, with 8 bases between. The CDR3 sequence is CATSRDEVDQPQHF. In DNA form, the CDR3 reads TGTGCCACCAGCAGAGATGAGGTTGATCAGCCCCAGCATTTT.

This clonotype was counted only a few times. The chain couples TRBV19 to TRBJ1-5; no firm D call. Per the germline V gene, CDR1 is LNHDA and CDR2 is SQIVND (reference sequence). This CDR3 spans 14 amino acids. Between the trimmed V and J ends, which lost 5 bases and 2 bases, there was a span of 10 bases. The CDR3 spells CASSWQLGNQPQHF. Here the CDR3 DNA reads TGTGCCAGTAGTTGGCAGCTGGGCAATCAGCCCCAGCATTTT.